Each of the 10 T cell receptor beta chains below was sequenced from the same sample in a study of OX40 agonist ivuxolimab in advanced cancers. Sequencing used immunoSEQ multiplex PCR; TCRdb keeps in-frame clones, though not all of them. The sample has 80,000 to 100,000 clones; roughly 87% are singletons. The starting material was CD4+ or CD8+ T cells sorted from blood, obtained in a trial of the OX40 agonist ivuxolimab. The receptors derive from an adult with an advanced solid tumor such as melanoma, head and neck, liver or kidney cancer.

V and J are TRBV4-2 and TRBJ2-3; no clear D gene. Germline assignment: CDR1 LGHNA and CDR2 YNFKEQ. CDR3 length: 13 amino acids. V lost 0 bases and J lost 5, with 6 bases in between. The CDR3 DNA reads TGTGCCAGCAGCCAAGATTGGGTAGATACGCAGTATTTT. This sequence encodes CASSQDWVDTQYF.

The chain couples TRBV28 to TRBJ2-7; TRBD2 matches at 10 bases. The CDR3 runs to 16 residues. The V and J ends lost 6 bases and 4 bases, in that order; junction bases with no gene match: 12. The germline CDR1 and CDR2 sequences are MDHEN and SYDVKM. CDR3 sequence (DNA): TGTGCCAGCAGGGCGCCCGGGACTAGCGCAACATACGAGCAGTACTTC. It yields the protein CASRAPGTSATYEQYF.

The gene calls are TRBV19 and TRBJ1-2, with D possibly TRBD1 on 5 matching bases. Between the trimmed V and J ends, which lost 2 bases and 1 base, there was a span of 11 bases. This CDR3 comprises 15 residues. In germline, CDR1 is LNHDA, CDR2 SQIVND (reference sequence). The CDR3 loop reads CASSILPGVNYGYTF. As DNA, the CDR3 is TGTGCCAGTAGTATATTGCCGGGGGTTAACTATGGCTACACCTTC.

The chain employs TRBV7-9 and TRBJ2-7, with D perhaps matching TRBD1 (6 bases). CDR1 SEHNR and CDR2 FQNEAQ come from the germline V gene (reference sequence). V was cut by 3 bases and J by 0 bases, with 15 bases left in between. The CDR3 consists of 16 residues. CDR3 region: CASSFGGRPSSYEQYF. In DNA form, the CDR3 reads TGTGCCAGCAGCTTTGGGGGCCGTCCGAGCTCCTACGAGCAGTACTTC.

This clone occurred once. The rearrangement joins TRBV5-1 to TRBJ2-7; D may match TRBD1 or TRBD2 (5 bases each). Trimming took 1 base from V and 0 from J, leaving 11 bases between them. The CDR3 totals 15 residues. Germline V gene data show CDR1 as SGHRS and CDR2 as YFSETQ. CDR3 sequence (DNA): TGCGCCAGCAGCTTGAATGGGGGAAGCTCCTACGAGCAGTACTTC. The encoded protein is CASSLNGGSSYEQYF.

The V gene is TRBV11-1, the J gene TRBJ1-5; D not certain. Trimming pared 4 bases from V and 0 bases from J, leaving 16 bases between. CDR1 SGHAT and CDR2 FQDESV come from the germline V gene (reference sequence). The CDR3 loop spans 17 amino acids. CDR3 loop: CASSSSLGLYSNQPQHF. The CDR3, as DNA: TGTGCCAGCAGCTCGTCATTAGGCTTATATAGCAATCAGCCCCAGCATTTT.

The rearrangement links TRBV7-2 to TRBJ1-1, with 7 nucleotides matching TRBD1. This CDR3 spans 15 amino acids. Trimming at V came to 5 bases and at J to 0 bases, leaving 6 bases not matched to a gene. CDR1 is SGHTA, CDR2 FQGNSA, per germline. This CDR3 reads CASSTQTGLNTEAFF. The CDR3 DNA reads TGTGCCAGCAGCACGCAGACAGGGTTGAACACTGAAGCTTTCTTT.

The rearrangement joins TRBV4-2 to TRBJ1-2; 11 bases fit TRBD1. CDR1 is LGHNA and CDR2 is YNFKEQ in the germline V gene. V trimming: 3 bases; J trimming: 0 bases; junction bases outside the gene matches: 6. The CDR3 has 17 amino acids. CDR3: CASSHGQGAGANYGYTF. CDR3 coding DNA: TGTGCCAGCAGCCACGGACAGGGGGCGGGAGCTAACTATGGCTACACCTTC.

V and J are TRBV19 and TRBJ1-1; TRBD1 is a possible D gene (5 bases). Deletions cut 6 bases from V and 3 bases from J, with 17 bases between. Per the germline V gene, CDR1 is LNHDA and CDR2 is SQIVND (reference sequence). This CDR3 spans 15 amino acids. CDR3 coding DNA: TGTGCCAGTAGCCCAGAAACAACGGGGGACACTGAAGCTTTCTTT. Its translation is CASSPETTGDTEAFF.

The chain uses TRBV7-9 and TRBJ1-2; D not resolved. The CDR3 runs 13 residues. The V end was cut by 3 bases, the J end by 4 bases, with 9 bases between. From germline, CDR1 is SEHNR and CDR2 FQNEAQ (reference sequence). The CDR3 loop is CASSFHEGYGYTF. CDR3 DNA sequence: TGTGCCAGCAGCTTTCACGAGGGCTATGGCTACACCTTC.